The source of this T cell receptor (beta chain) is a study of a mutant IDH1 vaccine in newly diagnosed glioma. Looking at the study overall: Males made up approximately 62% and females approximately 38% of treated patients, whose mean age was around 40 years. Previous treatment comprised radiotherapy, temozolomide, or both, mostly both.

Documented time point: baseline, week 1 (first vaccination visit). Treatment indicated: pre-vaccination baseline after standard-of-care therapy. The CDR3 is 14 residues long. Per the germline V gene, CDR1 is MNHEY and CDR2 is SMNVEV (reference sequence). Trimming at V came to 7 bases and at J to 5 bases, leaving 7 bases not matched to a gene. Measured with immunoSEQ multiplex PCR; TCRdb has only the in-frame clones, and not every one. The table shows around 59,000 clones, with around 90% occurring only once. Study results and limitations: Pseudoprogression seemingly bore no relation to changes in top peripheral T cell clonotypes. Most patients, roughly 92%, showed vaccine-induced immune responses.

This clone has just one count. The antigen remains unidentified. Sequenced material: PBMCs, taken from a glioma patient treated with radiotherapy, temozolomide or both. The rearrangement joins TRBV27 to TRBJ2-2; 7 bases agree with TRBD1. The receptor comes from a man between 45 and 60 years old with glioma. Here the CDR3 reads CASKVAQGTGELFF. Here the CDR3 DNA reads TGTGCCAGCAAAGTGGCACAGGGGACCGGGGAGCTGTTTTTT.